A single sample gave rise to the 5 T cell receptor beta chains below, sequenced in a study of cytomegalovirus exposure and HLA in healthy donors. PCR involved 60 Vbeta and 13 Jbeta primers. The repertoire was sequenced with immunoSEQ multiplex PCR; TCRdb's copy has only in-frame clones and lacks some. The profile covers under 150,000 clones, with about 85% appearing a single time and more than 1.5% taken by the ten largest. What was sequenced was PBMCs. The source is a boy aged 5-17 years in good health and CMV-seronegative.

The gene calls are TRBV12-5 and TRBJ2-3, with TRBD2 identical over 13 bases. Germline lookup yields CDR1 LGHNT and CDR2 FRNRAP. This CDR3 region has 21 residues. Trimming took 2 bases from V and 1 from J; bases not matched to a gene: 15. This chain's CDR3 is CASGLKPGLAGDYWGTDTQYF. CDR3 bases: TGTGCTAGTGGTTTGAAGCCCGGACTAGCGGGAGACTATTGGGGCACAGATACGCAGTATTTT.

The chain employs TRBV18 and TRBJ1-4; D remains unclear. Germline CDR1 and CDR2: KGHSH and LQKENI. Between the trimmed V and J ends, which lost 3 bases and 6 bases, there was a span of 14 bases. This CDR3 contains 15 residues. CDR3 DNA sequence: TGTGCCAGCTCACCGCCAAACCACCCGGATGAAAAACTGTTTTTT. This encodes CASSPPNHPDEKLFF. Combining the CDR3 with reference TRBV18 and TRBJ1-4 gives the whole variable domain NAGVMQNPRHLVRRRGQEARLRCSPMKGHSHVYWYRQLPEEGLKFMVYLQKENIIDESGMPKERFSAEFPKEGPSILRIQQVVRGDSAAYFCASSPPNHPDEKLFFGSGTQLSVL.

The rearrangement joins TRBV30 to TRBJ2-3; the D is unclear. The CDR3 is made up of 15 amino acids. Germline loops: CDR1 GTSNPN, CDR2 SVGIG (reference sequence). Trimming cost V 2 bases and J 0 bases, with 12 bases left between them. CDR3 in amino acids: CAWSPYTSSTDTQYF. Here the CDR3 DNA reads TGTGCCTGGAGTCCATACACATCCAGCACAGATACGCAGTATTTT.

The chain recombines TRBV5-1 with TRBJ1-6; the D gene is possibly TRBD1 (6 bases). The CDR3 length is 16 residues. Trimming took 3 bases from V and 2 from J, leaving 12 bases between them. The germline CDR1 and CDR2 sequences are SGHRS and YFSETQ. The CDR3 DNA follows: TGCGCCAGCAGCTCACAGGGTCGGACCTATAATTCACCCCTCCACTTT. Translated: CASSSQGRTYNSPLHF.

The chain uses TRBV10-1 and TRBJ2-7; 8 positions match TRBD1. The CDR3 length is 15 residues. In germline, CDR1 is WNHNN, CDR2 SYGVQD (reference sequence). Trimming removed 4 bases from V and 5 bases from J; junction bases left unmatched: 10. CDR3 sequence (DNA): TGCGCCAGCAGTGTTCCTGGACAGGGTATCCACGAGCAGTACTTC. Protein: CASSVPGQGIHEQYF.